This entry lists 16 T cell receptor beta chains sequenced from one sample in a study of patients and donors after allogeneic stem cell transplantation (dated by TCRdb to about 2020). The library was produced with RT-PCR. The sequencer was a NextSeq 550. TCRdb itself trimmed the public reads at Q25 with fastp, ran MiXCR and retained productive beta chains. Here each entry gathers all rows of one CDR3 protein and keeps the most common genes and DNA. The sample table holds 37,000 or so distinct CDR3 sequences, of which 25% to 35% were seen once. Together, the top ten hold approximately 75% of the sample. Input material: blood, either unsorted or a sorted T cell fraction (not recorded which). These receptor sequences come from a human donor who was either an allogeneic HSCT recipient or a stem cell or donor lymphocyte infusion donor (not recorded which). It is not recorded whose cells these are; they may come from a transplant donor.

This clonotype came up once. The chain joins TRBV7-3 to TRBJ2-1, with 8 bases lining up with TRBD2. The length of the CDR3 is 19 residues. The trim removed 4 bases at V and 5 bases at J, leaving 19 bases unmatched. Germline V gene sequence: CDR1 SGHTA, CDR2 FQGTGA. The CDR3 protein is CASSYLAGTRPVGDNEQFF. CDR3 DNA: TGTGCCAGCAGCTATTTAGCCGGGACTAGGCCCGTAGGGGACAATGAGCAGTTCTTC.

The chain combines TRBV6-2 or TRBV6-3 with TRBJ2-1; 8 bases fit TRBD2. CDR1 MNHEY and CDR2 SVGEGT come from the germline V gene. With V trimmed by 5 bases and J by 0 bases, 12 bases remained unmatched. The CDR3 length is 18 residues. The CDR3 DNA reads TGTGCCAGCAGTCACCGGGCTCCAGCGGGGGCCTCCTACAATGAGCAGTTCTTC. Amino acid sequence: CASSHRAPAGASYNEQFF.

This clonotype has at least ten counts. V usage is TRBV4-1 and J usage is TRBJ1-1; D is possibly TRBD1 (6 bases). V lost 1 base and J 1 base, leaving 7 bases between the germline ends. CDR1 and CDR2 (germline): MGHRA, YSYEKL. The CDR3 extends over 14 amino acids. The CDR3 loop is CASSQVQGNTEAFF. For the CDR3, the DNA is TGCGCCAGCAGCCAAGTACAGGGGAACACTGAAGCTTTCTTT.

This chain uses TRBV6-6 with TRBJ2-7; 7 nucleotides agree with TRBD2. Germline CDR1 MNHNY, CDR2 SVGAGI (reference sequence). Trimming took 2 bases from V and 3 from J; bases not matched to a gene: 7. This CDR3 spans 15 amino acids. The CDR3 sequence is CASSYGLAEIYEQYF. The CDR3 DNA reads as TGTGCCAGCAGTTACGGGCTAGCGGAGATCTACGAGCAGTACTTC.

There are many counts of this clonotype. This chain uses TRBV12-3 or TRBV12-4 with TRBJ1-5, with TRBD1 matching 8 bases. This CDR3 has 16 amino acids. V lost 5 bases, J lost 2 bases, and 8 bases stayed unmatched. Here the CDR3 DNA reads TGTGCCAGCAGTCCCTTATACAGGGGGGGCAATCAGCCCCAGCATTTT. This gives the protein CASSPLYRGGNQPQHF.

The chain links TRBV7-3 to TRBJ2-1, with a possible D match to TRBD1 (5 bases). Trimming took off 2 bases at V and 1 base at J, with 9 bases between the two ends. There are 15 residues in the CDR3. Germline-derived CDR1 and CDR2 are SGHTA and FQGTGA. This CDR3 is CASSLGAESYNEQFF. DNA of the CDR3: TGTGCCAGCAGCTTAGGGGCGGAGTCCTACAATGAGCAGTTCTTC.

This sequence joins TRBV15 and TRBJ1-5; D unresolved. The CDR3 consists of 16 residues. The germline V and J ends were trimmed by 0 bases and 0 bases, with 9 bases remaining between them. From germline, CDR1 is LNHNV and CDR2 YYDKDF (reference sequence). The CDR3, as DNA: TGTGCCACCAGCAGAGATCCGGGGAATAGCAATCAGCCCCAGCATTTT. Protein sequence: CATSRDPGNSNQPQHF. The whole variable domain, filled in from reference TRBV15 and TRBJ1-5, reads DAMVIQNPRYQVTQFGKPVTLSCSQTLNHNVMYWYQQKSSQAPKLLFHYYDKDFNNEADTPDNFQSRRPNTSFCFLDIRSPGLGDTAMYLCATSRDPGNSNQPQHFGDGTRLSIL.

Only a few counts were recorded for this clonotype. The chain is built from TRBV13 and TRBJ1-3; D uncertain. This CDR3 contains 17 residues. Germline CDR1 reads PRHDT; CDR2 reads FYEKMQ (reference sequence). Trimming removed 0 bases at V and 0 bases at J, with 12 bases between. Here the CDR3 reads CASSLGRAESSGNTIYF. For the CDR3, the DNA is TGTGCCAGCAGCTTAGGCCGGGCGGAGAGCTCTGGAAACACCATATATTTT.

In its sample, this clonotype was seen a few times. The V and J genes are TRBV29-1 and TRBJ2-1; a weak D match, TRBD1 (6 bases). Trimming cost V 4 bases and J 4 bases, with 17 bases left between them. Germline V gene data show CDR1 as SQVTM and CDR2 as ANQGSEA. The CDR3 sequence is 15 residues long. The CDR3 DNA reads TGCAGCGTTGTGAGGGTGGGGACATTTTACAATGAGCAGTTCTTC. It codes for CSVVRVGTFYNEQFF.

The V call is TRBV28, the J call TRBJ1-5, with D maybe TRBD1 (6 bases). This CDR3 is 15 amino acids long. The V end lost 5 bases, the J end lost 6 bases, and 17 bases lay between the germline ends. Germline V lookup: CDR1 MDHEN, CDR2 SYDVKM. Here the CDR3 reads CASSPSGPGVQPQHF. CDR3 DNA sequence: TGTGCCAGCAGTCCATCCGGGCCAGGGGTTCAGCCCCAGCATTTT.

This clonotype showed up just a few times. The chain carries TRBV28 and TRBJ2-2; 12 bases line up with TRBD2. Germline trimming cut 8 bases from V and 1 base from J; bases unmatched to any gene: 2. The CDR3 covers 15 residues. The germline CDR1 and CDR2 sequences are MDHEN and SYDVKM. Here the CDR3 DNA reads TGTGCCAGCGAGACTAGCGGGAGGAACACCGGGGAGCTGTTTTTT. This codes for CASETSGRNTGELFF.

The V gene is TRBV27, the J gene TRBJ2-3, with TRBD1 identical over 9 bases. The ends lost 10 bases at V and 7 bases at J; junction bases unmatched: 9. Germline CDR1 reads MNHEY; CDR2 reads SMNVEV (reference sequence). This CDR3 comprises 13 residues. In DNA, the CDR3 is TGTGCCACCTCAGGACAGGGGAGAAATACGCAGTATTTT. Protein: CATSGQGRNTQYF.

This clonotype was seen ten or more times. Because it lacks the conserved phenylalanine or tryptophan at the end, this CDR3 is likely a read error. The limits of the CDR3 on the DNA are not certain, so only TCRdb's listed CDR3 is given. The chain carries TRBV29-1 and TRBJ1-2; the table's D call, TRBD1, was not checked against the DNA. Per the germline V gene, CDR1 is SQVTM and CDR2 is ANQGSEA. Including both end residues, the CDR3 is 12 amino acids long. CDR3 region: CSVEVPGGFFYS.

The chain has TRBV6-6 and TRBJ2-4; 9 positions agree with TRBD2. CDR1 MNHNY and CDR2 SVGAGI come from the germline V gene (reference sequence). The CDR3 is made up of 15 amino acids. Losses at the gene ends were 2 bases for V and 4 bases for J; bases not matched to a gene: 3. CDR3 coding DNA: TGTGCCAGCAGTTACGGTAGCGGGGGTAAAAACATTCAGTACTTC. Its protein is CASSYGSGGKNIQYF.

In this sample, this clonotype turned up a few times. This sequence joins TRBV30 and TRBJ1-1; TRBD1 agrees at 7 bases. The ends lost 1 base at V and 3 bases at J; junction bases unmatched: 2. The germline CDR1 and CDR2 sequences are GTSNPN and SVGIG (reference sequence). The CDR3 extends over 13 amino acids. The CDR3 sequence: CAWSGDSYTEAFF. The CDR3 DNA reads TGTGCCTGGAGTGGGGACAGCTACACTGAAGCTTTCTTT.

The rearrangement uses TRBV12-3 or TRBV12-4 and TRBJ1-4, with 7 nucleotides matching TRBD1. This CDR3 has 15 amino acids. V lost 2 bases and J lost 8; bases outside the gene matches: 8. CDR3 in DNA: TGTGCCAGCAGTTTATACCGGACAGGAGGGGAAAAACTGTTTTTT. Amino acids: CASSLYRTGGEKLFF.